The sequence of this T cell receptor beta chain was determined in a study of T cells in Graves' hyperthyroidism and ophthalmopathy. TCR beta CDR3 regions were amplified from RNA. Using the HTBI primer set, a first-round RT-PCR was run on the TCR CDR3. TCRdb fed the multiplex PCR reads into MiXCR, producing one record per CDR3 protein. In the table there are approximately 640,000 distinct CDR3 sequences, around 15% of which are singletons. A patient was excluded if there was uncontrolled infection, other autoimmune disease, pregnancy or lactation. Thyroid ultrasound, orbital computed tomography, clinical symptoms, and serum thyroxine and TRAb underpinned diagnoses. The PBMCs studied were ones that came from about 10 ml fresh peripheral blood. General observations from the study: Most thyroid clonotypes with frequency above 0.001 were detected in blood.

CDR3 size: 13 residues. Trimming stripped 1 base from V and 7 bases from J, with 12 bases between. From germline, CDR1 is SGHDT and CDR2 YYEEEE. This clonotype was seen more than once but under ten times. What it recognizes is unknown. V is TRBV5-6 and J is TRBJ2-7, with D perhaps TRBD2 (5 bases). The receptor comes from a woman aged 30 to 39 with Graves' hyperthyroidism. The specimen was blood. The CDR3 region is CASSLWLAGEQYF. CDR3 nucleotides: TGTGCCAGCAGCTTGTGGCTAGCTGGGGAGCAGTACTTC.